The entry below describes one T cell receptor (beta chain). This entry is derived from a study of blood T cell repertoires in COVID-19. The overall study: Italy, Spain and the United States were the sources of the convalescent and acute COVID-19 samples. The cDNA or gDNA used as material had been derived from T cells, B-cell-depleted T cells, or PBMCs.

Using immunoSEQ multiplex PCR, the repertoire was profiled, and TCRdb retains in-frame clones only, with some absent. The data show 220,000 or so clones, around 84% seen once. The V gene's germline CDR1 is LGHDT and CDR2 YNNKEL (reference sequence). V gave up 6 bases and J gave up 5 bases; unmatched junction bases: 5. This CDR3 has 13 amino acids. This sequence joins TRBV3-1 (or the pseudogene TRBV3-2) and TRBJ2-3; 7 bases line up with TRBD2. The receptor comes from a woman aged 55 to 70 who had recovered from COVID-19. Sample: peripheral blood. The CDR3, as DNA: TGTGCCAGCAGGTCCAGCGGGGAAGATACGCAGTATTTT. This gives the protein CASRSSGEDTQYF.